The T cell receptor beta chain under discussion was sequenced for a study of response to subunit inactivated influenza vaccine. General study points: Researchers suggested that each seasonal influenza vaccination recruits few new T cells.

Trimming pared 4 bases from V and 1 base from J, leaving 14 bases between. The CDR3 is 15 residues long. CDR1 SGHRS and CDR2 YFSETQ come from the germline V gene. TCRdb re-analysed the RT-PCR reads in MiXCR, keeping a single row per CDR3 protein. The profile covers 550,000 to 650,000 distinct CDR3 sequences, with about 10% appearing a single time and roughly 10% taken by the ten largest. In its sample, this clonotype was seen many times. Its antigen is not identified. Sequencing was performed on PBMCs from blood, taken on the day of vaccination. This clonotype originated in a man in his fifties or sixties who received an inactivated influenza vaccine. V and J are TRBV5-1 and TRBJ1-1; D gene unclear. CDR3 DNA sequence: TGCGCCAGCAGCCTGTCAGGACCGAAGAACACTGAAGCTTTCTTT. This encodes CASSLSGPKNTEAFF.